A single T cell receptor (beta chain) is shown here with its context. Antigen specificity is unknown. The data stem from a study of shared clonotypes between healthy human individuals. CDR3 length: 15 residues. CDR1 is SEHNR, CDR2 FQNEAQ, per germline (reference sequence). V gave up 7 bases and J gave up 3 bases; unmatched junction bases: 8. Here immunoSEQ multiplex PCR was the method, and the copy in TCRdb shows in-frame clones only, minus some. The sample has about 750,000 clones, about 92% seen once. The naive CD8 subset, CD45RO-negative cells positively selected for CCR7, excluded terminally differentiated effector memory CD45RA+ cells. Study-wide results and caveats: In this cohort, only blood was sampled, and tissue repertoires likely differ.

This TCR derives from a man aged 25 to 40 in good health. The sample taken for sequencing was naive CD8+ T cells sorted from blood. The chain recombines TRBV7-9 with TRBJ2-1; 8 nucleotides agree with TRBD1. Written as DNA, the CDR3 is TGTGCCAGCACTGTGGGACAGGCCAACTACAATGAGCAGTTCTTC. Translating it yields CASTVGQANYNEQFF.